Below are 20 T cell receptor beta chains sequenced from a single sample in a study of blood T cells in healthy people across ages. It was with a sample-barcoded 5' primer and a J-beta primer mix that a second PCR of roughly 6 to 11 cycles was run. A single record per CDR3 protein comes from TCRdb applying MiXCR to the 5' RACE reads. Of about 810,000 distinct CDR3 sequences listed, approximately 35% are singletons. Sequencing used blood. All receptors derive from a man younger than 30 in good health.

This clonotype appeared many times. The chain links TRBV4-3 to TRBJ2-5, with D perhaps given as TRBD1 or TRBD2 (6 bases each). Trimming cost V 0 bases and J 4 bases, with 12 bases left between them. The CDR3 totals 15 residues. Germline V CDR1 and CDR2: LGHNA, YSLEER. The CDR3 spells CASSQEGGSGETQYF. In DNA, the CDR3 is TGCGCCAGCAGCCAAGAAGGGGGGTCGGGAGAGACCCAGTACTTC.

The chain links TRBV12-1 to TRBJ2-2. TRBV12-1 is recorded as a pseudogene. The CDR3 runs to 17 residues. The CDR3 sequence: CASSFLPGLANTGELFF. In DNA form, the CDR3 reads TGTGCCAGCAGCTTTTTGCCTGGGCTAGCGAACACCGGGGAGCTGTTTTTT.

This clonotype was observed once. The V call is TRBV20-1, the J call TRBJ1-6; TRBD1 matches at 8 bases. This CDR3 comprises 14 residues. J lost 8 bases, V lost 3 bases, and 6 bases had no gene match. The germline V gene has CDR1 DFQATT and CDR2 SNEGSKA (reference sequence). Written as DNA, the CDR3 is TGCAGTGCTAGTGCGGGCAGGGGGCATTCACCCCTCCACTTT. This gives the protein CSASAGRGHSPLHF.

This clonotype was detected only a few times. In nucleotides, the CDR3 is TGTGCCAGCAAGGAGCCCCCGATTGAGACCCAGTACTTC. Amino acids: CASKEPPIETQYF. V gene TRBV6-2 or TRBV6-3 combines with J gene TRBJ2-5; D not resolved. This CDR3 has 13 residues. CDR1 and CDR2 from the germline V gene are MNHEY and SVGEGT. V shed 7 bases and J shed 5 bases, with 14 bases lying between them.

This clonotype occurred many times. The V gene is TRBV4-3, the J gene TRBJ2-3, with TRBD2 matching over 10 bases. Germline lookup yields CDR1 LGHNA and CDR2 YSLEER. The CDR3 is made up of 17 amino acids. V lost 0 bases and J lost 2; bases outside the gene matches: 5. The CDR3 coding sequence is TGCGCCAGCAGCCAAGATCGACTAGCGGGCCTCACAGATACGCAGTATTTT. Protein: CASSQDRLAGLTDTQYF.

V and J are TRBV2 and TRBJ2-2, with 8 bases identical to TRBD1. CDR3 length: 14 residues. V gave up 8 bases and J gave up 0 bases; unmatched junction bases: 2. Germline-derived CDR1 and CDR2 are SNHLY and FYNNEI. The CDR3 sequence: CASRDRSNTGELFF. The CDR3 DNA follows: TGTGCCAGCCGGGACAGGTCGAACACCGGGGAGCTGTTTTTT. Filled out from reference TRBV2 and TRBJ2-2, the complete variable domain reads EPEVTQTPSHQVTQMGQEVILRCVPISNHLYFYWYRQILGQKVEFLVSFYNNEISEKSEIFDDQFSVERPDGSNFTLKIRSTKLEDSAMYFCASRDRSNTGELFFGEGSRLTVL.

This clonotype was seen repeatedly, ten times or more. J is TRBJ1-3 and V is TRBV7-8; no firm D call. The CDR3 has 14 amino acids. Germline values: CDR1 SGHVS, CDR2 FQNEAQ. The V end lost 4 bases, the J end lost 2 bases, and 9 bases lay between the germline ends. CDR3 amino acids: CASSSTTTGNTIYF. The CDR3 nucleotides read TGTGCCAGCAGCTCCACGACTACTGGAAACACCATATATTTT.

V and J are TRBV10-3 and TRBJ1-4, with D perhaps matching TRBD1 (5 bases). Trimming stripped 10 bases from V and 8 bases from J, with 11 bases between. This CDR3 spans 11 amino acids. In germline, CDR1 is ENHRY, CDR2 SYGVKD. The CDR3 reads CATYEGEKLFF. The CDR3 DNA follows: TGTGCCACCTACGAGGGGGAAAAACTGTTTTTT.

This chain's CDR3 is CSARGWETQETQYF. Here the CDR3 DNA reads TGCAGTGCTAGAGGGTGGGAAACCCAAGAGACCCAGTACTTC. The rearrangement links TRBV20-1 to TRBJ2-5; D call uncertain. The V gene's germline CDR1 is DFQATT and CDR2 SNEGSKA (reference sequence). Between the trimmed V and J ends, which lost 1 base and 1 base, there was a span of 10 bases. This CDR3 region has 14 residues.

Concerning this clonotype itself: The junction shows a germline mismatch at one end, possibly a read error. This chain links TRBV4-1 with TRBJ1-1; the D is unclear. In germline, CDR1 is MGHRA, CDR2 YSYEKL. The CDR3 consists of 15 residues. The DNA for the CDR3 is TGCGCCAGCGGCCAAAGACTTGACGAGGGCACTGAAGCTTTCTTT. Translation: CASGQRLDEGTEAFF.

A few counts support this clonotype. The V and J genes are TRBV5-1 and TRBJ2-3; D remains ambiguous. Germline V CDR1 and CDR2: SGHRS, YFSETQ. V lost 5 bases and J lost 4, with 17 bases in between. The CDR3 sequence is 15 residues long. The CDR3 loop is CASRLDPNPADTQYF. The CDR3 DNA reads TGCGCCAGCAGACTGGACCCCAATCCGGCAGATACGCAGTATTTT.

This clonotype has a handful of counts. The V and J genes are TRBV7-9 and TRBJ2-1; no clear D gene. Germline CDR1 reads SEHNR; CDR2 reads FQNEAQ (reference sequence). Trimming left V 1 base short and J 9 bases short, with 10 bases between. CDR3 length equals 13 residues. Here the CDR3 DNA reads TGTGCCAGCAGCTTAGAGTCGGCAAGTGAGCAGTTCTTC. As protein: CASSLESASEQFF.

This clonotype was picked up a small number of times. The chain uses TRBV27 and TRBJ1-1; a possible D gene is TRBD1 (6 bases). CDR3 size: 16 residues. Germline values: CDR1 MNHEY, CDR2 SMNVEV (reference sequence). V shed 5 bases and J shed 5 bases, with 21 bases lying between them. CDR3 in DNA: TGTGCCAGCAGTCGTTTGCACCCCGGGGGGCAAACTGAAGCTTTCTTT. Its protein product is CASSRLHPGGQTEAFF.

This clonotype was seen at least ten times. The rearrangement uses TRBV7-9 and TRBJ2-1, with TRBD2 matching 8 bases. The CDR3 has 12 amino acids. V shed 8 bases and J 5 bases; nucleotides not matched to a gene: 2. Germline V lookup: CDR1 SEHNR, CDR2 FQNEAQ (reference sequence). CDR3 sequence: CASRGGHNEQFF. CDR3 sequence (DNA): TGTGCCAGCCGCGGGGGGCACAATGAGCAGTTCTTC. The whole variable domain, filled in from reference TRBV7-9 and TRBJ2-1, reads DTGVSQNPRHKITKRGQNVTFRCDPISEHNRLYWYRQTLGQGPEFLTYFQNEAQLEKSRLLSDRFSAERPKGSFSTLEIQRTEQGDSAMYLCASRGGHNEQFFGPGTRLTVL.

This clonotype was detected many times. The CDR3 nucleotides are TGTGCCAGCAGCCCCGAATGGGGGACGTACAATGAGCAGTTCTTC. It specifies CASSPEWGTYNEQFF. This rearrangement joins TRBV7-2 to TRBJ2-1, with D tentatively TRBD1 or TRBD2 (5 bases each). Germline V gives CDR1 SGHTA, CDR2 FQGNSA. Trimming took 5 bases from V and 4 from J, leaving 15 bases between them. The CDR3 sequence is 15 residues long.

The chain links TRBV6-1 to TRBJ2-3; 7 bases map to TRBD2. V was pared by 7 bases and J by 0 bases, with 13 bases of the junction left unmatched. The CDR3 runs 17 residues. Germline V gene sequence: CDR1 MNHNS, CDR2 SASEGT. The chain's CDR3 is CASTNPLAVPSTDTQYF. In nucleotides, the CDR3 is TGTGCCAGCACCAACCCCCTAGCGGTTCCTAGCACAGATACGCAGTATTTT.

The genes are TRBV12-3 or TRBV12-4 and TRBJ2-1; 9 bases map to TRBD2. This CDR3 has 16 residues. The V segment lost 6 bases and the J segment 5 bases; nucleotides outside the gene matches: 11. The CDR3 nucleotides read TGTGCCAGCAGCCCTATGGTCCTAGCGGGAAACAATGAGCAGTTCTTC. Residues: CASSPMVLAGNNEQFF.

The chain employs TRBV7-9 and TRBJ1-3, with 7 bases matching TRBD1. V shed 2 bases, J shed 0 bases, and the junction held 4 bases outside the gene matches. The V gene's germline CDR1 is SEHNR and CDR2 FQNEAQ (reference sequence). This CDR3 comprises 16 residues. As DNA, the CDR3 is TGTGCCAGCAGCTTAACGGGGGACAGCTCTGGAAACACCATATATTTT. Translating gives CASSLTGDSSGNTIYF.

J is TRBJ2-2 and V is TRBV4-3; TRBD1 is a possible D gene (5 bases). Germline CDR1 reads LGHNA; CDR2 reads YSLEER. This CDR3 is built from 16 residues. Trimming shortened V by 0 bases and J by 6 bases, and 14 bases separated the two germline ends. The DNA for the CDR3 is TGCGCCAGCAGCCAAGATATGAGACAGTTCCCCGGGGAGCTGTTTTTT. It is translated as CASSQDMRQFPGELFF.

In this sample, this clonotype turned up a few times. A much larger clone differs by one base, so this may be a read error. V is TRBV5-5 and J is TRBJ2-5; TRBD1 agrees at 10 bases. This CDR3 is built from 18 residues. The V and J ends lost 2 bases and 11 bases, in that order; junction bases with no gene match: 21. CDR1 and CDR2 from the germline V gene are SGHKS and YYEKEE (reference sequence). The CDR3, as DNA: TGTGCCAGCAGCTTACGCCCGATCCGGGACAGGGGCCACAATGAGCAGTACTTC. Protein product: CASSLRPIRDRGHNEQYF. Variable domain in full (rest from reference TRBV5-5 and TRBJ2-5): DAGVTQSPTHLIKTRGQQVTLRCSPISGHKSVSWYQQVLGQGPQFIFQYYEKEERGRGNFPDRFSARQFPNYSSELNVNALLLGDSALYLCASSLRPIRDRGHNEQYFGPGTRLLVL.